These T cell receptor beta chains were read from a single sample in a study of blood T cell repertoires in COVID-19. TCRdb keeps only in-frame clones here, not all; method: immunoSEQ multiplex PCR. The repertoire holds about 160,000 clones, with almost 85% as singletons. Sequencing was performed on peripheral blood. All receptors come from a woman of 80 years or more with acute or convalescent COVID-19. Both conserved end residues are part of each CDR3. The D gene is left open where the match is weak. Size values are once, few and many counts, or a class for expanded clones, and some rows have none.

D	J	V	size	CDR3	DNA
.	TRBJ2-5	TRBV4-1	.	CASSQESGLGGETQYF	TGCGCCAGCAGCCAAGAGTCGGGACTCGGAGGGGAGACCCAGTACTTC
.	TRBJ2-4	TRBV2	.	CASTRRQGLSKNIQYF	TGTGCCAGCACCCGGCGGCAGGGACTGTCCAAAAACATTCAGTACTTC
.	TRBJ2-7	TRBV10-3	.	CAISELPYEQYF	TGTGCCATCAGTGAACTTCCCTACGAGCAGTACTTC
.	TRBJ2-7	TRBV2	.	CASSISRGEQYF	TGTGCCAGCAGTATATCCAGGGGCGAGCAGTACTTC
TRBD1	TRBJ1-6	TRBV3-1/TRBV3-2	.	CASSPRTGVSPLHF	TGTGCCAGCAGCCCGCGGACAGGGGTTTCACCCCTCCACTTT
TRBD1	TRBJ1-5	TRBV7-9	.	CASSSGQGGNNQPQHF	TGTGCCAGCAGCTCGGGACAGGGGGGGAACAATCAGCCCCAGCATTTT
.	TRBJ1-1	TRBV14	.	CASSQRGGTEAFF	TGTGCCAGCAGCCAAAGGGGAGGGACTGAAGCTTTCTTT
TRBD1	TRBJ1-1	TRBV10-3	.	CAISDGTGVTEAFF	TGTGCCATCAGTGATGGCACAGGGGTCACTGAAGCTTTCTTT
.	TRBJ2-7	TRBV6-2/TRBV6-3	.	CASSYDSSYEQYF	TGTGCCAGCAGTTATGACAGTTCCTACGAGCAGTACTTC
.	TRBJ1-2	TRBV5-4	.	CASSLPRGNYGYTF	TGTGCCAGCAGCTTGCCTCGGGGGAACTATGGCTACACCTTC
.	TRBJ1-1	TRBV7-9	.	CASRTDSPMNTEAFF	TGTGCCAGCAGGACCGACAGTCCAATGAACACTGAAGCTTTCTTT
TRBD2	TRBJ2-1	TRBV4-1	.	CASSQDRLAGDHNEQFF	TGCGCCAGCAGCCAAGATCGGCTAGCGGGAGACCACAATGAGCAGTTCTTC
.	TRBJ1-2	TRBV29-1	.	CSVDKTLAGGYTF	TGCAGCGTTGACAAGACCTTGGCGGGTGGCTACACCTTC
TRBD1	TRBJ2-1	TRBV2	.	CASSPGWTGADEQFF	TGTGCCAGCAGCCCCGGATGGACAGGGGCGGATGAGCAGTTCTTC
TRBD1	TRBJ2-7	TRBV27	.	CASSWGPGQGASEQYF	TGTGCCAGCAGTTGGGGACCGGGACAGGGGGCGTCCGAGCAGTACTTC
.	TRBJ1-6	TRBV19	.	CASSIQFTTDNSPLHF	TGTGCCAGTAGTATACAGTTTACAACCGATAATTCACCCCTCCACTTT
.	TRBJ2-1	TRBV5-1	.	CASSFSGAANEQFF	TGCGCCAGCAGTTTTAGCGGAGCGGCCAATGAGCAGTTCTTC
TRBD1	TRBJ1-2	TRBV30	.	CAWSGDRGGYGYTF	TGTGCCTGGAGTGGGGACAGGGGAGGCTATGGCTACACCTTC
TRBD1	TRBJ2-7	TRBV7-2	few	CASSLSGQGSYEQYF	TGTGCCAGCAGCTTATCCGGACAGGGTTCCTACGAGCAGTACTTC
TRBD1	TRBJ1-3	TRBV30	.	CARQGRAPGNTIYF	TGTGCCCGACAGGGGAGAGCGCCTGGAAACACCATATATTTT
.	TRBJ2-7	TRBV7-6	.	CASSLAETYEQYF	TGTGCCAGCAGCTTAGCAGAGACCTACGAGCAGTACTTC
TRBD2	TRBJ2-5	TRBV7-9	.	CASSKSPAGTGGQETQYF	TGTGCCAGCAGCAAATCACCGGCAGGAACGGGGGGACAAGAGACCCAGTACTTC
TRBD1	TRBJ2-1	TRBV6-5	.	CASSLRGSSYNEQFF	TGTGCCAGCAGCCTCAGGGGGAGCTCCTACAATGAGCAGTTCTTC
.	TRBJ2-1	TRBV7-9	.	CASRKVRGIYNEQFF	TGTGCCAGCAGGAAGGTCAGGGGTATCTACAATGAGCAGTTCTTC
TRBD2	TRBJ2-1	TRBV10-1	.	CASSREGLAGYNEQFF	TGCGCCAGCAGTCGGGAGGGCCTAGCGGGCTACAATGAGCAGTTCTTC
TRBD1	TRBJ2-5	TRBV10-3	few	CAIAPGQGIQETQYF	TGTGCCATCGCGCCGGGACAGGGGATCCAAGAGACCCAGTACTTC
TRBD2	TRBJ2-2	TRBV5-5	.	CASSLFSFRGDEPGELFF	TGTGCCAGCAGCTTGTTTAGCTTTCGGGGGGACGAGCCCGGGGAGCTGTTTTTT
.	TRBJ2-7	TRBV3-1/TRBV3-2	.	CASSQVGGSSYEQYF	TGTGCCAGCAGCCAAGTAGGGGGAAGCTCCTACGAGCAGTACTTC